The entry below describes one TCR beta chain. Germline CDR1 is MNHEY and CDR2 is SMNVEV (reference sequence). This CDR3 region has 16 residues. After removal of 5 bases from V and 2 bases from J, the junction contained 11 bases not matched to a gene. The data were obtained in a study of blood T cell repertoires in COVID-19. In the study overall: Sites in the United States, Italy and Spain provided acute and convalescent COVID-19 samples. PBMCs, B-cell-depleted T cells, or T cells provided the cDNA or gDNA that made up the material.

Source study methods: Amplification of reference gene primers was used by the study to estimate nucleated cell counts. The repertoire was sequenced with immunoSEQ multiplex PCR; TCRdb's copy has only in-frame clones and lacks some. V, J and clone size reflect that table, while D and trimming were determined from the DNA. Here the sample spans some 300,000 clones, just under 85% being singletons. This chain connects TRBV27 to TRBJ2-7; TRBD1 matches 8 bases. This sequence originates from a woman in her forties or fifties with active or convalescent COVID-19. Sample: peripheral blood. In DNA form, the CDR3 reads TGTGCCAGCAGTCCCTCTTCGGGACAGGAAGCCTACGAGCAGTACTTC. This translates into CASSPSSGQEAYEQYF.